The 29 T cell receptor beta chains in this list originate from one sample, sequenced in a study of shared clonotypes between healthy human individuals. Using immunoSEQ multiplex PCR, the repertoire was profiled, and TCRdb retains in-frame clones only, with some absent. This repertoire shows more than 200,000 clones, about 65% found once; its top ten account for over 8.5%. Input material: memory CD4+ T cells sorted from blood. Described subset: CD45RA-negative fraction. All receptors derive from a young man in good health.

In this sample, this clone turned up once. The V gene is TRBV28, the J gene TRBJ1-5, with unresolved D. Between the trimmed V and J ends, which lost 7 bases and 2 bases, there was a span of 12 bases. Per the germline V gene, CDR1 is MDHEN and CDR2 is SYDVKM. The CDR3 consists of 14 residues. CDR3 DNA sequence: TGTGCCAGCACCATTTTAAAGGGCAATCAGCCCCAGCATTTT. Its translation: CASTILKGNQPQHF.

This chain connects TRBV28 to TRBJ2-7, with 9 bases identical to TRBD1. The CDR3 spans 15 residues. In germline, CDR1 is MDHEN, CDR2 SYDVKM. J was trimmed by 4 bases and V by 6 bases; bases with no gene match: 10. The CDR3 DNA is TGTGCCAGCAGCTCCCGACAGGGGGAATGGTACGAGCAGTACTTC. Encoded protein: CASSSRQGEWYEQYF.

The V call is TRBV7-2, the J call TRBJ2-7, with TRBD2 matching 7 bases. Germline values: CDR1 SGHTA, CDR2 FQGNSA. J was trimmed by 1 base and V by 1 base; bases with no gene match: 4. This CDR3 is 15 amino acids long. The CDR3 DNA reads TGTGCCAGCAGCTTAGAAGCGGGAAGATCCTACGAGCAGTACTTC. This translates into CASSLEAGRSYEQYF.

V usage is TRBV7-9 and J usage is TRBJ2-7; 12 nucleotides line up with TRBD2. The CDR3 is 16 residues long. CDR1 is SEHNR, CDR2 FQNEAQ, per germline (reference sequence). V lost 5 bases and J lost 7; bases outside the gene matches: 12. CDR3 nucleotide sequence: TGTGCCAGCAGCCCGAATCTAGCGGGAGGGCCGGGGGAGCAGTACTTC. Protein: CASSPNLAGGPGEQYF.

The CDR3 reads CASSPGRGLAGKAYEQYF. CDR3 DNA: TGTGCCAGCAGCCCGGGCCGGGGTTTAGCGGGAAAGGCCTACGAGCAGTACTTC. This chain uses TRBV11-2 with TRBJ2-7; 8 nucleotides line up with TRBD2. V shed 5 bases and J 2 bases; nucleotides not matched to a gene: 17. The CDR3 length is 18 residues. CDR1 is SGHAT, CDR2 FQNNGV, per germline. Full variable domain (outside the CDR3, taken from reference TRBV11-2 and TRBJ2-7): EAGVAQSPRYKIIEKRQSVAFWCNPISGHATLYWYQQILGQGPKLLIQFQNNGVVDDSQLPKDRFSAERLKGVDSTLKIQPAKLEDSAVYLCASSPGRGLAGKAYEQYFGPGTRLTVT.

J is TRBJ2-5 and V is TRBV11-2, with 11 positions matching TRBD1. J lost 5 bases, V lost 3 bases, and 8 bases had no gene match. CDR3 length: 16 amino acids. CDR1 is SGHAT and CDR2 is FQNNGV in the germline V gene. CDR3 nucleotides: TGTGCCAGCAGCTTGGATAGGACAGGGGGCGGCGAGACCCAGTACTTC. Translated: CASSLDRTGGGETQYF.

V and J are TRBV18 and TRBJ1-1; D may be TRBD1 (6 bases). The CDR3 has 16 residues. V lost 2 bases and J 4 bases, leaving 17 bases between the germline ends. Germline V lookup: CDR1 KGHSH, CDR2 LQKENI. For the CDR3, the DNA is TGTGCCAGCTCACCAGGGGTCAGGGGTCAGGCCACTGAAGCTTTCTTT. This gives the protein CASSPGVRGQATEAFF.

The count of this clone is one. The chain employs TRBV5-4 and TRBJ2-5, with D possibly matching TRBD1 (6 bases). V lost 0 bases, J lost 2 bases, and 11 bases lay in between. Germline CDR1 reads SGHNT; CDR2 reads YYREEE (reference sequence). CDR3 length: 15 amino acids. For the CDR3, the DNA is TGTGCCAGCAGCTTGGACAGGGCGTCACAAGAGACCCAGTACTTC. Its translation: CASSLDRASQETQYF.

The chain links TRBV4-3 to TRBJ2-7, with D unresolved. From germline, CDR1 is LGHNA and CDR2 YSLEER. This CDR3 has 15 amino acids. V dropped 4 bases and J dropped 7 bases, with 20 bases sitting between them. CDR3 in DNA: TGCGCCAGCAGCCCATCCCCAACACCGACTTGGGAGCAGTACTTC. Translating gives CASSPSPTPTWEQYF.

CDR3 amino acids: CASSTQGSDQPQHF. DNA of the CDR3: TGTGCCAGCAGTACACAGGGAAGCGATCAGCCCCAGCATTTT. The J gene is TRBJ1-5, the V gene TRBV6-1, with a weak D call TRBD1 (6 bases). The CDR3 runs to 14 residues. The germline V and J ends were trimmed by 5 bases and 5 bases, with 13 bases remaining between them. CDR1 MNHNS and CDR2 SASEGT come from the germline V gene.

V and J are TRBV6-5 and TRBJ2-7; 7 bases line up with TRBD1. CDR1 MNHEY and CDR2 SVGAGI come from the germline V gene. The J segment lost 2 bases and the V segment lost 7 bases, leaving 8 bases of the junction unmatched. CDR3 length: 14 amino acids. The CDR3 nucleotides read TGTGCCAGCACACGGACAGGCATAACCTACGAGCAGTACTTC. It translates to CASTRTGITYEQYF.

The chain has TRBV12-2 and TRBJ1-1; TRBD1, the D gene given by the table, was not confirmed from the DNA. TRBV12-2 is listed as a pseudogene. The CDR3 runs 14 residues. For the CDR3, the DNA is TGTGCAAGTCGCTTAGCTGGGGCCTGGACTGAAGCTTTCTTT. Protein product: CASRLAGAWTEAFF.

J is TRBJ1-5 and V is TRBV6-1; 7 nucleotides agree with TRBD1. The CDR3 sequence is 16 residues long. With 3 bases clipped from V and 4 bases from J, the junction kept 9 bases outside the gene matches. Germline V gene lookup returns CDR1 MNHNS and CDR2 SASEGT. CDR3 region: CASSEADRRRNQPQHF. The CDR3 nucleotides read TGTGCCAGCAGTGAGGCGGACAGGCGGCGTAATCAGCCCCAGCATTTT.

The chain links TRBV7-6 to TRBJ1-2; 9 positions agree with TRBD1. The germline V gene has CDR1 SGHVS and CDR2 FNYEAQ. The ends lost 5 bases at V and 5 bases at J; junction bases unmatched: 3. The CDR3 consists of 13 residues. The CDR3 loop reads CASSGQGMYGYTF. CDR3 nucleotides: TGTGCCAGCAGCGGACAGGGGATGTATGGCTACACCTTC.

The V and J genes are TRBV2 and TRBJ2-1, with D perhaps matching TRBD1 or TRBD2 (5 bases each). CDR1 and CDR2 (germline): SNHLY, FYNNEI. The CDR3 loop spans 15 amino acids. V gave up 4 bases and J gave up 1 base, with 11 bases separating them. This CDR3 is CASSGGGLSYNEQFF. For the CDR3, the DNA is TGTGCCAGCAGTGGTGGGGGATTGTCCTACAATGAGCAGTTCTTC.

This sequence joins TRBV5-1 and TRBJ2-5; D is perhaps TRBD2 (6 bases). The CDR3 is 15 amino acids. Germline CDR1 and CDR2: SGHRS and YFSETQ. The germline V and J ends were trimmed by 4 bases and 5 bases, with 18 bases remaining between them. The CDR3: CASSGGILNGETQYF. The DNA for the CDR3 is TGCGCCAGCAGCGGCGGGATTCTTAACGGGGAGACCCAGTACTTC.

The chain carries TRBV5-1 and TRBJ2-3; D gene ambiguous. Germline V gene lookup returns CDR1 SGHRS and CDR2 YFSETQ. V lost 2 bases and J 3 bases, leaving 10 bases between the germline ends. The CDR3 consists of 14 residues. CDR3 sequence: CASSFISQTDTQYF. DNA for the CDR3: TGCGCCAGCAGCTTTATCTCGCAGACAGATACGCAGTATTTT.

The J gene is TRBJ1-1, the V gene TRBV29-1; D remains ambiguous. Germline assignment: CDR1 SQVTM and CDR2 ANQGSEA. V lost 6 bases to trimming and J lost 2 bases, with 13 bases between them. This CDR3 contains 13 residues. The CDR3 region has the DNA TGCAGCGTCCAGGACCGAAAAAACACTGAAGCTTTCTTT. Protein sequence: CSVQDRKNTEAFF.

The chain combines TRBV7-9 with TRBJ2-3, with 9 bases lining up with TRBD1. CDR3 length equals 14 residues. V lost 5 bases to trimming and J lost 4 bases; unmatched junction nucleotides: 4. CDR1 is SEHNR and CDR2 is FQNEAQ in the germline V gene (reference sequence). The chain's CDR3 is CASSQGQGADTQYF. The CDR3 coding sequence is TGTGCCAGCAGCCAGGGACAGGGAGCAGATACGCAGTATTTT.

This clone was observed a handful of times. The genes are TRBV29-1 and TRBJ2-1; possible D gene TRBD2, 5 bases. Trimming removed 6 bases from V and 0 bases from J, with 15 bases in between. The CDR3 sequence is 15 residues long. Germline assignment: CDR1 SQVTM and CDR2 ANQGSEA. CDR3 nucleotide sequence: TGCAGCGTGCATGGACTGCCGAGCTCCTACAATGAGCAGTTCTTC. Its protein is CSVHGLPSSYNEQFF.

The J gene is TRBJ2-2, the V gene TRBV28, with TRBD1 identical over 8 bases. Germline trimming cut 6 bases from V and 5 bases from J; bases unmatched to any gene: 8. The CDR3 has 15 residues. CDR1 is MDHEN and CDR2 is SYDVKM in the germline V gene. CDR3 region: CASRSTGADTGELFF. In DNA, the CDR3 is TGTGCCAGCAGGTCGACAGGGGCGGATACCGGGGAGCTGTTTTTT. The entire variable domain, with the rest obtained from reference TRBV28 and TRBJ2-2, is as follows: DVKVTQSSRYLVKRTGEKVFLECVQDMDHENMFWYRQDPGLGLRLIYFSYDVKMKEKGDIPEGYSVSREKKERFSLILESASTNQTSMYLCASRSTGADTGELFFGEGSRLTVL.

The table lists this clone with a few counts. The chain joins TRBV7-8 to TRBJ2-7; D possibly corresponds to TRBD2 (6 bases). Trimming removed 3 bases from V and 4 bases from J, with 13 bases in between. Germline CDR1 is SGHVS and CDR2 is FQNEAQ. CDR3 size: 14 residues. The DNA for the CDR3 is TGTGCCAGCAGCTTTGGTAGCGGTCCATACGAGCAGTACTTC. Translated, it gives CASSFGSGPYEQYF.

The gene calls are TRBV29-1 and TRBJ1-2, with a tentative D call TRBD1 (6 bases). Germline CDR1 and CDR2: SQVTM and ANQGSEA. V was shortened by 4 bases and J by 6 bases, with 12 bases between the two germline ends. This CDR3 region has 12 residues. CDR3 sequence (DNA): TGCAGCGTTGGGACAGCAGTTAATGGCTACACCTTC. Protein product: CSVGTAVNGYTF.

This clone was counted between two and nine times. J is TRBJ2-1 and V is TRBV2; D might be TRBD2 (6 bases). V gave up 4 bases and J gave up 6 bases, with 16 bases separating them. The germline V gene encodes CDR1 SNHLY and CDR2 FYNNEI. CDR3 length: 15 residues. The CDR3, as DNA: TGTGCCAGCAGTGCTAGCGTTTTTCGGTCCAATGAGCAGTTCTTC. Residues: CASSASVFRSNEQFF.

CDR3 region: CASSLYKREQFF. The DNA for the CDR3 is TGTGCCAGCAGTTTATATAAGCGTGAGCAGTTCTTC. The V and J genes are TRBV28 and TRBJ2-1; D unresolved. CDR1 is MDHEN, CDR2 SYDVKM, per germline. Trimming took off 1 base at V and 9 bases at J, with 7 bases between the two ends. This CDR3 contains 12 residues. The full variable domain, completed using reference TRBV28 and TRBJ2-1, is DVKVTQSSRYLVKRTGEKVFLECVQDMDHENMFWYRQDPGLGLRLIYFSYDVKMKEKGDIPEGYSVSREKKERFSLILESASTNQTSMYLCASSLYKREQFFGPGTRLTVL.

The V gene is TRBV28, the J gene TRBJ1-1; D is perhaps TRBD1 (6 bases). Germline V CDR1 and CDR2: MDHEN, SYDVKM. The CDR3 spans 13 residues. Trimming shortened V by 3 bases and J by 11 bases, and 16 bases separated the two germline ends. Written as DNA, the CDR3 is TGTGCCAGCAGTTTGCTAAAAGGACAGCCGGCTTTCTTT. This sequence encodes CASSLLKGQPAFF.

The chain combines TRBV5-5 with TRBJ2-7; D unresolved. Germline V CDR1 and CDR2: SGHKS, YYEKEE (reference sequence). The CDR3 has 16 amino acids. The V gene lost 1 base and the J gene lost 2 bases, with 16 bases spanning the gap. The CDR3, as DNA: TGTGCCAGCAGCTTGTATTTAGAAGCTCAAGCCTACGAGCAGTACTTC. Translated, it gives CASSLYLEAQAYEQYF.

The genes are TRBV18 and TRBJ1-4; D perhaps matches TRBD1 (5 bases). This CDR3 has 16 residues. The ends were cut back, 3 bases at V and 4 bases at J, with 15 bases in the middle. The germline gives CDR1 KGHSH, CDR2 LQKENI. The CDR3 loop reads CASSPFSDRNNEKLFF. The DNA for the CDR3 is TGTGCCAGCTCACCCTTTTCTGACAGAAATAATGAAAAACTGTTTTTT.

J is TRBJ1-4 and V is TRBV10-3, with D unresolved. The CDR3 runs 14 residues. The germline V gene has CDR1 ENHRY and CDR2 SYGVKD. V was cut by 4 bases and J by 3 bases, with 9 bases left in between. CDR3 nucleotides: TGTGCCATCAGTGCCGGGATTCCTAATGAAAAACTGTTTTTT. Its translation: CAISAGIPNEKLFF.